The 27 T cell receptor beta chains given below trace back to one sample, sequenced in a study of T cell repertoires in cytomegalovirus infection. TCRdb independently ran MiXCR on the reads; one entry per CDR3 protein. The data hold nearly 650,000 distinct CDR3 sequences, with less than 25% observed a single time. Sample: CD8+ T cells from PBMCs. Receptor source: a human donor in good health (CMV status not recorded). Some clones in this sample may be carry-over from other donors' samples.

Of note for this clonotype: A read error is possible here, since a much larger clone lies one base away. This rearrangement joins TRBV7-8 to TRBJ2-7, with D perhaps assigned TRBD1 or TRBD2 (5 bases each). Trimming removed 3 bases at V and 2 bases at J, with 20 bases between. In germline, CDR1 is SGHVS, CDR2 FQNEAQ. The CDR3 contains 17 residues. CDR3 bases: TGTGCCAGCAGCTTTTCTCCCGGGACCTCAATTCCCTACGAGCAGTACGTC. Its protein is CASSFSPGTSIPYEQYV.

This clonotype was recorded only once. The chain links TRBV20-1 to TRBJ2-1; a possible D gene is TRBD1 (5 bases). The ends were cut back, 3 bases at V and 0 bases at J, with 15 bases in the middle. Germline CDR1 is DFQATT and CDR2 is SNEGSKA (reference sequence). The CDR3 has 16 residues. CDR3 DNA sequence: TGCAGTGCTAGGCCCTTGGGGCGGAGCTCCTACAATGAGCAGTTCTTC. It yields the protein CSARPLGRSSYNEQFF.

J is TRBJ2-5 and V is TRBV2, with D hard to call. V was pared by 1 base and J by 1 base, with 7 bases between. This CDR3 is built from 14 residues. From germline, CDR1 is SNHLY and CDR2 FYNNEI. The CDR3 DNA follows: TGTGCCAGCAGTGAAGAAGGGCCCCAAGAGACCCAGTACTTC. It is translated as CASSEEGPQETQYF. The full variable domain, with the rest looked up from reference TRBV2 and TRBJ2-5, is EPEVTQTPSHQVTQMGQEVILRCVPISNHLYFYWYRQILGQKVEFLVSFYNNEISEKSEIFDDQFSVERPDGSNFTLKIRSTKLEDSAMYFCASSEEGPQETQYFGPGTRLLVL.

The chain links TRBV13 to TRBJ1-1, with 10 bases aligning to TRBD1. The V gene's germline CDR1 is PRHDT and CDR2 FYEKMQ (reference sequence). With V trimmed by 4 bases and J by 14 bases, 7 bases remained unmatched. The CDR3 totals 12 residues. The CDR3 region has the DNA TGTGCCAGCAGCTCGGACAGGGGGAGTGGGTTCTTT. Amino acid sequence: CASSSDRGSGFF.

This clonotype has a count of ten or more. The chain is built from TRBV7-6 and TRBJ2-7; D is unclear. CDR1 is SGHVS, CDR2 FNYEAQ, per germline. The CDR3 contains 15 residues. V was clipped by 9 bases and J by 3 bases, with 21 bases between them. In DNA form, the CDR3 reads TGTGCCAGTCCCAACGATCGCCTGGACGTCTACGAGCAGTACTTC. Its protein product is CASPNDRLDVYEQYF.

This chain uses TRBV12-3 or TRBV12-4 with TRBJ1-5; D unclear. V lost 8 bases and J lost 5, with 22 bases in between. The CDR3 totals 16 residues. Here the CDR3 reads CASAPHMGIADQPQHF. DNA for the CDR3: TGTGCCAGCGCCCCCCACATGGGCATCGCCGATCAGCCCCAGCATTTT.

The CDR3 coding sequence is TGTGCCAGCAGCCGCGAAACTGTACCGGGACAGGAAACCTACGAGCAGTACTTC. Amino acids: CASSRETVPGQETYEQYF. J is TRBJ2-7 and V is TRBV7-9; the match to TRBD1 covers 8 bases. CDR3 length: 18 amino acids. The germline V gene encodes CDR1 SEHNR and CDR2 FQNEAQ (reference sequence). Trimming at V came to 5 bases and at J to 2 bases, leaving 17 bases not matched to a gene.

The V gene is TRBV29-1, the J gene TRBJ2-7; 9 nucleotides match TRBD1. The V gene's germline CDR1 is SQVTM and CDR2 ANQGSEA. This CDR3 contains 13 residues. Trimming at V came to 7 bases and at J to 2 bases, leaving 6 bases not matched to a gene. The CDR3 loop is CSGGTGRTYEQYF. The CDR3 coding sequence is TGCAGCGGAGGGACAGGGAGAACCTACGAGCAGTACTTC.

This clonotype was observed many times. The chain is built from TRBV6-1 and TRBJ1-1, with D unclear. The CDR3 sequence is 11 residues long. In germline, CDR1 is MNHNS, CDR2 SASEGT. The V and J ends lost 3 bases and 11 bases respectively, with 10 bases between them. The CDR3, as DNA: TGTGCCAGCAGTGAGGCCCGTGGGGCTTTCTTT. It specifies CASSEARGAFF.

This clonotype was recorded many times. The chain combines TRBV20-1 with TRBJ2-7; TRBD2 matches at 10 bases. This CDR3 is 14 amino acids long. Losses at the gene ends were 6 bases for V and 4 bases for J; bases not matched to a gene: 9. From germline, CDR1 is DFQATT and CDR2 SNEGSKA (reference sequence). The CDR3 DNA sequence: TGCAGTGCCCCAGCGGGGGGGAGGAGGTACGAGCAGTACGTC. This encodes CSAPAGGRRYEQYV.

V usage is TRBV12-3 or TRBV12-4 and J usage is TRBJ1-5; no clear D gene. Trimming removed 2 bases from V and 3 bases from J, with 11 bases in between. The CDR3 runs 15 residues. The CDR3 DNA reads TGTGCCAGCAGTTTAAAGGATAGGGACAATCAGCCCCAGCATTTT. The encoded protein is CASSLKDRDNQPQHF.

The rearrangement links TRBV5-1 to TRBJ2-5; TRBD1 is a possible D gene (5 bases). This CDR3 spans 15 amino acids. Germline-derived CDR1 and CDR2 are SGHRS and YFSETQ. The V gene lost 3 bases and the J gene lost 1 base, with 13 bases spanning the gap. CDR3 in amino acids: CASSYLQERQETQYF. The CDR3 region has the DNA TGCGCCAGCAGCTACCTACAGGAGCGCCAAGAGACCCAGTACTTC.

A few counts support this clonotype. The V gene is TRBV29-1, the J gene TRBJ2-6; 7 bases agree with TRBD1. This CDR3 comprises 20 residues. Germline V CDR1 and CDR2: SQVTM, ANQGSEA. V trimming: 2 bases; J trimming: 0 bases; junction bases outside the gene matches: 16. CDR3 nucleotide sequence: TGCAGCGTTGAAACGGGGTTAAGGGGACAGAGTCTCTCTGGGGCCAACGTCCTGACTTTC. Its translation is CSVETGLRGQSLSGANVLTF.

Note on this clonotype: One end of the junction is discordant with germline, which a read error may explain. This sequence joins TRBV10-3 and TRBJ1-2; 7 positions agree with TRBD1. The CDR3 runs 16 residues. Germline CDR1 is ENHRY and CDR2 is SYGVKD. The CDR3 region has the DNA TGTGCCATCAGTACTATGCCCGGGACAGCAAACTATGGCTACGCCTTC. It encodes CAISTMPGTANYGYAF.

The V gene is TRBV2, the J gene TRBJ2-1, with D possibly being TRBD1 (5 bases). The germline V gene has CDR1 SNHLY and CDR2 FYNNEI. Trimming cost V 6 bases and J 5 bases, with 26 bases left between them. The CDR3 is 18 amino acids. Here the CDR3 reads CASRTDGDGAQGDNEQFF. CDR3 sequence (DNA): TGTGCCAGCAGGACGGACGGCGATGGGGCCCAAGGGGACAATGAGCAGTTCTTC.

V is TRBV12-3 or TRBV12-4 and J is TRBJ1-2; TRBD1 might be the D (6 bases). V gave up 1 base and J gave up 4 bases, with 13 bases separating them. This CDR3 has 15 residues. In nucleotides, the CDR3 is TGTGCCAGCAGTTTAGAGGGGGAAGATGGCTATGGCTACACCTTC. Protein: CASSLEGEDGYGYTF.

The CDR3 here is CASSPLWDRGNYGYTF. CDR3 coding DNA: TGTGCCAGCAGCCCTCTCTGGGACAGAGGAAACTATGGCTACACCTTC. V gene TRBV7-9 combines with J gene TRBJ1-2, with 7 positions matching TRBD1. The CDR3 is 16 amino acids. Germline V lookup: CDR1 SEHNR, CDR2 FQNEAQ (reference sequence). V shed 5 bases, J shed 2 bases, and the junction held 11 bases outside the gene matches.

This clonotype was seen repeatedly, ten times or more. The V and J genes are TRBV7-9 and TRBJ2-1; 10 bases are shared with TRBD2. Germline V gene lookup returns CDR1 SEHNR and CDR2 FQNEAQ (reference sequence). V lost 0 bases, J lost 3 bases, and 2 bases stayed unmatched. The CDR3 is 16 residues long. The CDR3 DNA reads TGTGCCAGCAGCTTAGCACTAGCGGGAATCTACAATGAGCAGTTCTTC. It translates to CASSLALAGIYNEQFF.

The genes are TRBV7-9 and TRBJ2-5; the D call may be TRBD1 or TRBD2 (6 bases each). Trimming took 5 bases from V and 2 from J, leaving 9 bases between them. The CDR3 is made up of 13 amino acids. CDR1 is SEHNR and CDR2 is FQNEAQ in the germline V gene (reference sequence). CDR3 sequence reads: CASSRGGQETQYF. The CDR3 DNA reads TGTGCCAGCAGCCGAGGGGGGCAAGAGACCCAGTACTTC.

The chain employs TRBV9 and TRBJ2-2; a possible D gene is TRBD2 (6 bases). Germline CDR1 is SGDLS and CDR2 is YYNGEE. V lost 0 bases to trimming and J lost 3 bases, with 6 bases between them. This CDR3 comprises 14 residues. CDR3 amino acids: CASSVGDYTGELFF. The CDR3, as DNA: TGTGCCAGCAGCGTAGGGGACTACACCGGGGAGCTGTTTTTT. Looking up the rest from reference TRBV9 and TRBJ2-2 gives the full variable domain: DSGVTQTPKHLITATGQRVTLRCSPRSGDLSVYWYQQSLDQGLQFLIQYYNGEERAKGNILERFSAQQFPDLHSELNLSSLELGDSALYFCASSVGDYTGELFFGEGSRLTVL.

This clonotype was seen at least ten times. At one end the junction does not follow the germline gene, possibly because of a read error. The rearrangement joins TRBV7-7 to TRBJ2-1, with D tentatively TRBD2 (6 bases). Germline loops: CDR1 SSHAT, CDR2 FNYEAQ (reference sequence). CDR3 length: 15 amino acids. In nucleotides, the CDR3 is TGTGCTAGCAGCTTAAACCCGCTAGCGTACAATGAGCAGTTCTTC. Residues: CASSLNPLAYNEQFF.

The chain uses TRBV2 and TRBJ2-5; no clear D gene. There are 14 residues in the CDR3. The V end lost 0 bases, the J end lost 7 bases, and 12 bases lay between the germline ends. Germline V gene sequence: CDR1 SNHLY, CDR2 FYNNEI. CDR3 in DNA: TGTGCCAGCAGTGAAGCGGAGCCGGCCGCGACCCAGTACTTC. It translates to CASSEAEPAATQYF.

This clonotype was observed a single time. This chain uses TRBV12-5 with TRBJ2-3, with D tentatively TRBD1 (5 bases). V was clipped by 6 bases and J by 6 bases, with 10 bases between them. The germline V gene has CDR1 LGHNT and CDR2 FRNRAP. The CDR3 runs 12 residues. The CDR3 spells CASGHRPDTQYF. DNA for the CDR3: TGTGCTAGTGGCCACAGGCCGGATACGCAGTATTTT.

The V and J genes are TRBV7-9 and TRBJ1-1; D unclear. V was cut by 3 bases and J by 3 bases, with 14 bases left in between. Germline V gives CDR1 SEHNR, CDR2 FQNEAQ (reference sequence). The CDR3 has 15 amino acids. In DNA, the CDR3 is TGTGCCAGCAGCTTGATACAGACTTTGGACACTGAAGCTTTCTTT. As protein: CASSLIQTLDTEAFF.

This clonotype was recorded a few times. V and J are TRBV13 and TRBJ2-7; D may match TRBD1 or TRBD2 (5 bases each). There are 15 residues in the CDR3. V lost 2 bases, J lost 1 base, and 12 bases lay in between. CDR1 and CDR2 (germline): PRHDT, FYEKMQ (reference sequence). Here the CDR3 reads CASSLYRDASYEQYV. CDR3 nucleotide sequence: TGTGCCAGCAGCTTATACCGGGACGCATCCTACGAGCAGTACGTC.

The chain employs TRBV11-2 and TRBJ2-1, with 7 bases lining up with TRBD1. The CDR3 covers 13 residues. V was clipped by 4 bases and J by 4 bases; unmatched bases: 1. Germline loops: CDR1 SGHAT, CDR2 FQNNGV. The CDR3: CASSWGQYNEQFF. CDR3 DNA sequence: TGTGCCAGCAGCTGGGGACAGTACAATGAGCAGTTCTTC.

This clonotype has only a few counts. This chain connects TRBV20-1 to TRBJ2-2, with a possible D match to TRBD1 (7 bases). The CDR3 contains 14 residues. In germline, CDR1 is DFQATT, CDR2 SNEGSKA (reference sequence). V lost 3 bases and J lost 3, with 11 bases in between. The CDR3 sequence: CSARSRGDTGELFF. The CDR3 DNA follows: TGCAGTGCTAGGAGCAGGGGGGACACCGGGGAGCTGTTTTTT.